This T cell receptor beta chain was recovered during a study of blood T cells in healthy people across ages. To note about this clonotype: As yet, its antigen is unknown.

Study-level findings and limits: Estimated diversity that came from one million T cells was considered an underestimate. Higher diversity and more naive CD4+ cells were features of long-lived donors, compared to aged donors.

The authors ran a second PCR of about 6 to 11 cycles using a sample-barcoded 5' primer and a J-beta primer mix. TCRdb re-analysed the 5' RACE reads in MiXCR, keeping a single row per CDR3 protein. The repertoire holds about 1,400,000 distinct CDR3 sequences, with 42% as singletons. The CDR3 has 14 residues. V was trimmed by 6 bases and J by 0 bases, leaving 13 bases between them. The germline V gene has CDR1 DFQATT and CDR2 SNEGSKA (reference sequence). The sequence derives from a young woman in good health. The rearrangement uses TRBV20-1 and TRBJ2-3, with D perhaps matching TRBD1 or TRBD2 (5 bases each). Sequencing input: blood. CDR3 in amino acids: CSAAFGGSTDTQYF. The DNA for the CDR3 is TGCAGTGCGGCGTTTGGGGGTAGCACAGATACGCAGTATTTT.